The rows below give T cell receptor beta chains drawn from one sample of a study of cytomegalovirus exposure and HLA in healthy donors. Produced via immunoSEQ multiplex PCR; TCRdb's table is partial and in-frame only. The table shows tens of thousands of clones, with approximately 69% occurring only once. Sample: PBMCs. These receptors all stem from a woman between 45 and 65 years old in good health and CMV-seropositive. The CDR3 runs from the conserved cysteine through the conserved F or W. D genes are given only for firm matches. Only part of the rows carry a size: once, few, many, or a class if the clone is expanded.

>NA|TRBV2|TRBJ2-3|TRBD2
TGTGCCAGCAGCGGACTAGCTGGTACGCAGTATTTT
CASSGLAGTQYF
>NA|TRBV7-9|TRBJ2-2|NA
TGTGCCAGCAGCCAACAGGACAGAGATAGCGGGGAGCTGTTTTTT
CASSQQDRDSGELFF
>NA|TRBV29-1|TRBJ2-3|NA
TGCAGCGTTGGTGGGGGTCAGGGGGATACGCAGTATTTT
CSVGGGQGDTQYF
>NA|TRBV9|TRBJ2-2|NA
TGTGCCAGCAGCGCCAGTAAACTAGCTAACACCGGGGAGCTGTTTTTT
CASSASKLANTGELFF
>NA|TRBV11-2|TRBJ2-5|NA
TGTGCCAGCATCCTAGGGGGTGGGAGAGAGACCCAGTACTTC
CASILGGGRETQYF
>NA|TRBV25-1|TRBJ2-5|TRBD1
TGTGCCAGCAGTGGAACCGGGACAGGGGGGTTATCAGAGACCCAGTACTTC
CASSGTGTGGLSETQYF
>NA|TRBV28|TRBJ2-5|TRBD2
TGTGCCAGCAGTTTGCCGGCGGGGGGGACCCAGTACTTC
CASSLPAGGTQYF
>NA|TRBV4-2|TRBJ2-7|TRBD2
TGTGCCAGCAGCTCCCAGGCAGCGGGGGGATCCTACGAGCAGTACTTC
CASSSQAAGGSYEQYF
>NA|TRBV28|TRBJ1-6|TRBD1
TGTGCCAGCAGTCCGAAAGGACAGGGGGAGAATTCACCCCTCCACTTT
CASSPKGQGENSPLHF
>once|TRBV7-9|TRBJ1-1|NA
TGTGCCAGCAGCTTAGTAGTGACTGAAGCTTTCTTT
CASSLVVTEAFF
>few|TRBV6-5|TRBJ1-5|NA
TGTGCCAGCAGCCTAGGCAATCAGCCCCAGCATTTT
CASSLGNQPQHF
>NA|TRBV29-1|TRBJ2-5|NA
TGCAGCGTTGAAAGGGGGTCAAACCTCGCGGAGACCCAGTACTTC
CSVERGSNLAETQYF
>NA|TRBV5-6|TRBJ2-2|TRBD2
TGTGCCAGCAGCTTCCTAGATGGGACTAGCGACGGGGAGCTGTTTTTT
CASSFLDGTSDGELFF
>few|TRBV19|TRBJ1-4|TRBD1
TGTGCCAGTAGTATTATGACAGGGAAGACTGAAAAACTGTTTTTT
CASSIMTGKTEKLFF
>NA|TRBV7-9|TRBJ1-2|TRBD1
TGTGCCAGCAGCGCACGGGACAGGGAAAGTGGCTACACCTTC
CASSARDRESGYTF
>NA|TRBV7-9|TRBJ2-1|NA
TGTGCCAGCAGCTTAGGAGGGGGTAGGGTCAATGAGCAGTTCTTC
CASSLGGGRVNEQFF
>NA|TRBV28|TRBJ2-2|TRBD1
TGTGCCAGCAGTTTAAGTTTACAGGGGGCTAGGGAGCTGTTTTTT
CASSLSLQGARELFF
>NA|TRBV13|TRBJ2-3|NA
TGTGCCAGCAGCCCCCACACAGATACGCAGTATTTT
CASSPHTDTQYF
>few|TRBV15|TRBJ1-4|TRBD1
TGTGCCACCATACGCAGGGGGCCTATTGAAAAACTGTTTTTT
CATIRRGPIEKLFF
>NA|TRBV14|TRBJ2-1|TRBD2
TGTGCCAGCAGCCACGGACTAGCGGGGGGGCCCTACAATGAGCAGTTCTTC
CASSHGLAGGPYNEQFF
>once|TRBV28|TRBJ1-1|NA
TGTGCCAGCAGTTTACGGGCTCGGGGCAGGGGACTGAACACTGAAGCTTTCTTT
CASSLRARGRGLNTEAFF
>NA|TRBV2|TRBJ2-3|TRBD1
TGTGCCAGCAGTGAGGGGACAGGGCCAAGCACAGATACGCAGTATTTT
CASSEGTGPSTDTQYF
>NA|TRBV19|TRBJ1-1|NA
TGTGCCAGTAGTATAGAAGAAACGGACACCGCGACAGGGAACACTGAAGCTTTCTTT
CASSIEETDTATGNTEAFF
>NA|TRBV2|TRBJ2-2|NA
TGTGCCTCAACCGGGACAATCAACACCGGGGAGCTGTTTTTT
CASTGTINTGELFF
>NA|TRBV7-2|TRBJ2-7|NA
TGTGCCAGCAGCTTGCAGGGCTACGAGCAGTACTTC
CASSLQGYEQYF
>NA|TRBV4-1|TRBJ1-1|NA
TGCGCCAGCAGCCAAGATATAGACATGGCTGAAGCTTTCTTT
CASSQDIDMAEAFF
>once|TRBV7-9|TRBJ1-2|NA
TGTGCCAGCAGCCTCCCGGACAGCGGTGGCTACACCTTC
CASSLPDSGGYTF
>NA|TRBV28|TRBJ1-4|TRBD1
TGTGCCAGCAGTTTTTCCGACAGGGAGGATGAAAAACTGTTTTTT
CASSFSDREDEKLFF
>NA|TRBV18|TRBJ2-1|TRBD1
TGTGCCAGCTCCCCCGGGACAGCGGATGAGCAGTTCTTC
CASSPGTADEQFF
>NA|TRBV27|TRBJ2-2|NA
TGTGCCAGCAGCACTAGGACGAACGGGGAGCTGTTTTTT
CASSTRTNGELFF
>NA|TRBV7-2|TRBJ1-5|TRBD1
TGTGCCAGCAGCTTAGTGGGACAGGGGAGTGATAGCAATCAGCCCCAGCATTTT
CASSLVGQGSDSNQPQHF
>NA|TRBV5-6|TRBJ2-1|NA
TGTGCCAGCAGCTTCTTTGGACAGTTCTCCTACAATGAGCAGTTCTTC
CASSFFGQFSYNEQFF
>few|TRBV5-8|TRBJ2-7|NA
TGTGCCAGCAGCTTCGGGGGATACGAGCAGTACTTC
CASSFGGYEQYF
>NA|TRBV5-1|TRBJ2-7|NA
TGCGCCAGCAGCTCAACAGGGTTCGGCTACGAGCAGTACTTC
CASSSTGFGYEQYF
>NA|TRBV2|TRBJ2-5|NA
TGTGCCAGCAGTGAAGTAGGGGAAGAGACCCAGTACTTC
CASSEVGEETQYF
>NA|TRBV29-1|TRBJ1-2|NA
TGCAGCGTAGGAGAGGGTGGTTCGGGCTATGGCTACACCTTC
CSVGEGGSGYGYTF
>NA|TRBV27|TRBJ1-5|TRBD1
TGTGCCAGCAGCTCGGGACAGGAGTACAATCAGCCCCAGCATTTT
CASSSGQEYNQPQHF
>NA|TRBV28|TRBJ2-7|NA
TGTGCCAGCAGTTCAACAGGCGAAACCTACGAGCAGTACTTC
CASSSTGETYEQYF
>NA|TRBV10-2|TRBJ2-1|TRBD2
TGCGCCAGCAGTGAGTCTGCTCTACTAGCGGGGCAATACAATGAGCAGTTCTTC
CASSESALLAGQYNEQFF
>NA|TRBV18|TRBJ2-1|TRBD2
TGTGCCAGCTCACCACCTAGCGGGGGGGACAATGAGCAGTTCTTC
CASSPPSGGDNEQFF
>NA|TRBV11-2|TRBJ1-1|NA
TGTGCCAGCAGCTTAGATTGGACAAACACTGAAGCTTTCTTT
CASSLDWTNTEAFF
>once|TRBV6-1|TRBJ1-5|TRBD1
TGTGCCAGCAGTGGGGGACAGGGAGGTAGCAATCAGCCCCAGCATTTT
CASSGGQGGSNQPQHF
>NA|TRBV7-9|TRBJ2-5|NA
TGTGCCAGCAGCTTAGGACAGGGACTTGAGACCCAGTACTTC
CASSLGQGLETQYF
>NA|TRBV5-6|TRBJ2-7|TRBD1
TGTGCCAGCAGCGGGACAGGGGCCCACGAGCAGTACTTC
CASSGTGAHEQYF
>few|TRBV27|TRBJ1-2|TRBD1
TGTGCCAGCAGTTCAGTTTTGGGACAGCAGAATGGCTACACCTTC
CASSSVLGQQNGYTF
>NA|TRBV5-1|TRBJ1-5|TRBD1
TGCGCCAGCAGCTTGGAGGGACAGGGGAATCAGCCCCAGCATTTT
CASSLEGQGNQPQHF
>NA|TRBV7-8|TRBJ2-3|TRBD2
TGTGCCAGCAGTGGGGCGGGGGGTTCAGATACGCAGTATTTT
CASSGAGGSDTQYF
>NA|TRBV9|TRBJ1-6|NA
TGTGCCACCCTCCCTCTCCACTTT
CATLPLHF
>NA|TRBV5-1|TRBJ2-5|TRBD1
TGCGCCAGCAGCCCAGGGACAGGGGGGGAAGAGACCCAGTACTTC
CASSPGTGGEETQYF
>NA|TRBV7-9|TRBJ1-3|NA
TGTGCCAGCAGCTTTCAGGCAGGCTCGGGAAACACCATATATTTT
CASSFQAGSGNTIYF
>NA|TRBV7-7|TRBJ2-1|TRBD2
TGTGCCAGCAGCTTAGGTAGCGGGGGGGCGGATGAGCAGTTCTTC
CASSLGSGGADEQFF
>few|TRBV13|TRBJ2-4|TRBD1
TGTGCCAGCAGCGCCACCCCGGGACAGGGAATAGGTGTGGCCAAAAACATTCAGTACTTC
CASSATPGQGIGVAKNIQYF
>NA|TRBV4-3|TRBJ1-4|NA
TGCGCCAGCAGCCAAGATATTTTAGGTCCTGGAGGGGATAATGAAAAACTGTTTTTT
CASSQDILGPGGDNEKLFF
>NA|TRBV28|TRBJ2-7|TRBD1
TGTGCCAGCAGCCCACAGGGGGCGAGGGAGCAGTACTTC
CASSPQGAREQYF
>NA|TRBV9|TRBJ1-1|NA
TGTGCCAGCAGCCTAGGGGAGTTGGGCACTGAAGCTTTCTTT
CASSLGELGTEAFF
>NA|TRBV18|TRBJ2-2|TRBD2
TGTGCCAGCTCACCAGGCGGGGGGGCGATGAACACCGGGGAGCTGTTTTTT
CASSPGGGAMNTGELFF
>NA|TRBV18|TRBJ1-6|TRBD1
TGTGCCAGCTCGAAGTTCGGGACAGCTAATAATTCACCCCTCCACTTT
CASSKFGTANNSPLHF
>NA|TRBV18|TRBJ2-2|NA
TGTGCCAGCTCACCAAAAGGGGACACCGGGGAGCTGTTTTTT
CASSPKGDTGELFF
>NA|TRBV7-6|TRBJ2-7|NA
TGTGCCAGCAGCCTCGGACAGAGCTCCTACGAGCAGTACTTC
CASSLGQSSYEQYF
>NA|TRBV7-6|TRBJ2-2|TRBD2
TGTGCCAGCAGCCCCCGGGTGCGGGGGGGATCGAACACCGGGGAGCTGTTTTTT
CASSPRVRGGSNTGELFF